The 12 T cell receptor beta chains given below trace back to one sample, sequenced in a study of CD8+CD57+ T cells in acquired aplastic anemia. Patients sequenced had flow cytometry evidence of CD8+CD57+ cell expansion. Template material for TCR beta VDJ and CDR3 profiling consisted of genomic DNA. A single record per CDR3 protein comes from TCRdb applying MiXCR to the reads. The sample records 150,000 to 200,000 distinct CDR3 sequences, about two thirds being singletons. Sequenced material: sorted CD4+, CD8+, or CD8+CD57+ T cells (not recorded which) from PBMCs. Receptor source: a human donor with aplastic anemia.

CDR3 sequence: CATSGGYEQYF. The CDR3, as DNA: TGTGCCACTTCGGGGGGCTACGAGCAGTACTTC. The chain couples TRBV24-1 to TRBJ2-7, with TRBD2 matching 7 bases. The V gene's germline CDR1 is KGHDR and CDR2 SFDVKD. The CDR3 has 11 residues. The ends lost 10 bases at V and 3 bases at J; junction bases unmatched: 2.

This rearrangement joins TRBV20-1 to TRBJ2-1; D ambiguous. This CDR3 contains 12 residues. V gave up 2 bases and J gave up 3 bases, with 5 bases separating them. Germline V gene lookup returns CDR1 DFQATT and CDR2 SNEGSKA (reference sequence). Here the CDR3 reads CSARTVYNEQFF. Here the CDR3 DNA reads TGCAGTGCTAGAACCGTCTACAATGAGCAGTTCTTC.

The J gene is TRBJ2-1, the V gene TRBV7-3; no firm D call. The germline V and J ends were trimmed by 5 bases and 1 base, with 9 bases remaining between them. Germline CDR1 and CDR2: SGHTA and FQGTGA. The CDR3 contains 14 residues. In DNA form, the CDR3 reads TGTGCCAGCAGCCCGTGGGTGTCCTACAATGAGCAGTTCTTC. This translates into CASSPWVSYNEQFF.

This chain uses TRBV7-2 with TRBJ2-7, with D maybe TRBD1 (6 bases). Germline V gives CDR1 SGHTA, CDR2 FQGNSA. The CDR3 length is 17 residues. The V and J ends lost 3 bases and 5 bases respectively, with 23 bases between them. Written as DNA, the CDR3 is TGTGCCAGCAGCTTCAGACAGGACTCCTTGGACATGGACGAGCAGTACTTC. This translates into CASSFRQDSLDMDEQYF.

The chain links TRBV5-6 to TRBJ2-7; 9 nucleotides align to TRBD1. This CDR3 is built from 15 residues. The germline V gene has CDR1 SGHDT and CDR2 YYEEEE. V trimming: 5 bases; J trimming: 2 bases; junction bases outside the gene matches: 8. CDR3 in amino acids: CASSLAGTGPYEQYF. Here the CDR3 DNA reads TGTGCCAGCAGTCTTGCCGGGACAGGGCCCTACGAGCAGTACTTC.

This chain links TRBV12-3 or TRBV12-4 with TRBJ1-1; D may be TRBD1 (6 bases). This CDR3 is 17 amino acids long. The V and J ends lost 5 bases and 6 bases respectively, with 25 bases between them. CDR3 residues: CASSPSLWGPKGSEAFF. The DNA of the CDR3 is TGTGCCAGCAGTCCGAGCTTATGGGGGCCAAAGGGATCTGAAGCTTTCTTT.

This sequence joins TRBV6-2 or TRBV6-3 and TRBJ1-5; D not resolved. Germline V gene lookup returns CDR1 MNHEY and CDR2 SVGEGT. The CDR3 covers 13 residues. With 10 bases removed from V and 11 bases from J, the gap between germline ends came to 21 bases. The CDR3 sequence is CAIGLAAQETQHF. In nucleotides, the CDR3 is TGTGCCATTGGACTAGCGGCCCAAGAGACCCAGCATTTT.

The genes are TRBV10-3 and TRBJ1-1; TRBD1 might be the D (6 bases). The V and J ends lost 10 bases and 2 bases respectively, with 20 bases between them. Germline V gives CDR1 ENHRY, CDR2 SYGVKD. CDR3 size: 15 residues. The CDR3 sequence is CASLRGGGYNTEAFF. The CDR3 nucleotides are TGTGCCAGCCTACGCGGGGGCGGATATAACACTGAAGCTTTCTTT.

This clonotype was detected many times. The genes are TRBV6-4 and TRBJ2-3; no definite D call. Germline V lookup: CDR1 MRHNA, CDR2 SNTAGT. V was shortened by 2 bases and J by 0 bases, with 9 bases between the two germline ends. The CDR3 totals 15 residues. The CDR3 DNA follows: TGTGCCAGCAGTGACGAGGACGGGAGCACAGATACGCAGTATTTT. It translates to CASSDEDGSTDTQYF.

This clonotype appeared a few times. This chain connects TRBV10-3 to TRBJ2-7; possibly TRBD1 for D (6 bases). In germline, CDR1 is ENHRY, CDR2 SYGVKD. The V end lost 0 bases, the J end lost 5 bases, and 17 bases lay between the germline ends. The CDR3 consists of 16 residues. The CDR3 reads CAISESGLSGVHEQYF. CDR3 bases: TGTGCCATCAGTGAGTCTGGCCTGTCAGGGGTCCACGAGCAGTACTTC.

The chain couples TRBV24-1 to TRBJ2-1; 10 nucleotides agree with TRBD1. This CDR3 has 17 amino acids. V shed 2 bases and J 8 bases; nucleotides not matched to a gene: 11. CDR1 is KGHDR and CDR2 is SFDVKD in the germline V gene. CDR3 amino acids: CATSDSQTGQGWDEQFF. Here the CDR3 DNA reads TGTGCCACCAGTGATTCACAAACGGGACAGGGGTGGGATGAGCAGTTCTTC.

This chain connects TRBV7-8 to TRBJ2-7; no definite D call. The CDR3 sequence is 14 residues long. Trimming cost V 1 base and J 3 bases, with 10 bases left between them. CDR1 SGHVS and CDR2 FQNEAQ come from the germline V gene. The CDR3 protein is CASSLDLSDYEQYF. CDR3 bases: TGTGCCAGCAGCTTAGACCTTTCCGACTACGAGCAGTACTTC. Full variable domain (rest looked up from reference TRBV7-8 and TRBJ2-7): GAGVSQSPRYKVAKRGQDVALRCDPISGHVSLFWYQQALGQGPEFLTYFQNEAQLDKSGLPSDRFFAERPEGSVSTLKIQRTQQEDSAVYLCASSLDLSDYEQYFGPGTRLTVT.